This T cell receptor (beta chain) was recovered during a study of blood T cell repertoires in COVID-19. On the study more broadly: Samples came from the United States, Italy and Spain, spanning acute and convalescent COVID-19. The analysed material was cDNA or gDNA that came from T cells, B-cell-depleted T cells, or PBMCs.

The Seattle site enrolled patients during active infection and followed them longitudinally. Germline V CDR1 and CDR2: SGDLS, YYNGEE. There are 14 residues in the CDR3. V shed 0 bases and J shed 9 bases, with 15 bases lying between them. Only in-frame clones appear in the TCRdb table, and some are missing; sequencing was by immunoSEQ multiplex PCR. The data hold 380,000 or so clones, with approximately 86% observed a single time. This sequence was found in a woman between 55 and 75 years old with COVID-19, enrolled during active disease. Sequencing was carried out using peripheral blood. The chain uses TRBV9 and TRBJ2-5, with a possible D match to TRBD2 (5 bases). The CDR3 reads CASSVASYSGAQYF. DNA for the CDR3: TGTGCCAGCAGCGTAGCTTCGTACTCCGGGGCCCAGTACTTC.